The 2 T cell receptor beta chains below come from one sample, sequenced in a study of cytomegalovirus exposure and HLA in healthy donors. The assay was immunoSEQ multiplex PCR, and TCRdb's table has in-frame clones only and misses some. The sample has approximately 150,000 clones; around nine tenths are singletons. The specimen sequenced was PBMCs. The receptors were gathered from a woman in her thirties in good health and CMV-seronegative.

The chain employs TRBV6-5 and TRBJ2-3; 7 bases match TRBD2. Unmatched junction bases numbered 8, after V lost 2 bases and J lost 3 bases. CDR1 MNHEY and CDR2 SVGAGI come from the germline V gene. The CDR3 runs to 16 residues. CDR3 residues: CASSYTHGGGTDTQYF. In DNA, the CDR3 is TGTGCCAGCAGTTACACACATGGGGGGGGAACAGATACGCAGTATTTT.

V and J are TRBV30 and TRBJ1-5; the D is unclear. The CDR3 totals 12 residues. Germline loops: CDR1 GTSNPN, CDR2 SVGIG (reference sequence). V was clipped by 5 bases and J by 4 bases, with 9 bases between them. Written as DNA, the CDR3 is TGTGCCTGGGGGGAGAAGAATCAGCCCCAGCATTTT. This gives the protein CAWGEKNQPQHF.